These T cell receptor beta chains were read from a single sample in a study of T cells in Graves' hyperthyroidism and ophthalmopathy. TCRdb processed the multiplex PCR reads anew with MiXCR; each CDR3 protein has one entry. Among about 92,000 distinct CDR3 sequences listed, just over 50% were seen once. Sequencing was performed on blood. The receptors derive from a woman aged 40 to 50 with Graves' hyperthyroidism. Each CDR3 is given with its conserved first and last residue. The D gene is left open where the match is weak. Expanded clones get a size class; other rows say once, few or many, or leave the size out.

d_call | clone_size | j_call | v_call | cdr3_aa | cdr3_nt
TRBD2 | many | TRBJ2-5 | TRBV28 | CASSRLASGRETQYF | TGTGCCAGCAGCCGACTAGCATCGGGTAGGGAGACCCAGTACTTC
TRBD2 | - | TRBJ2-5 | TRBV18 | CASSTSGSRAETQYF | TGTGCCAGCTCAACTAGCGGGAGTCGGGCTGAGACCCAGTACTTC
- | - | TRBJ1-2 | TRBV15 | CATSSIQGQTNYGYTF | TGTGCCACCAGCAGTATACAGGGCCAGACTAACTATGGCTACACCTTC
- | - | TRBJ2-7 | TRBV15 | CATSRDRPDF | TGTGCCACCAGCAGAGATCGCCCTGACTTC
- | - | TRBJ2-2 | TRBV7-2 | CASSFDPAGGRQYFGPGTGELFF | -
TRBD1 | - | TRBJ2-7 | TRBV7-9 | CASSLGDRVAHEQYF | TGTGCCAGCAGCTTAGGGGACAGGGTGGCCCACGAGCAGTACTTC
- | once | TRBJ1-4 | TRBV20-1 | CSASRDGHTEKLFF | TGCAGTGCTAGCCGGGACGGACACACCGAAAAACTGTTTTTT
- | many | TRBJ1-2 | TRBV9 | CASSVSRAHYQGKGYGYTF | TGTGCCAGCAGCGTCTCCAGAGCACATTATCAGGGGAAGGGGTATGGCTACACCTTC
TRBD1 | many | TRBJ2-7 | TRBV9 | CASSPWDSHEGEQYF | TGTGCCAGCAGCCCGTGGGACAGCCACGAGGGCGAGCAGTACTTC
TRBD2 | - | TRBJ2-5 | TRBV7-9 | CASSEAGETQCF | TGTGCCAGCAGCGAGGCGGGGGAGACCCAGTGCTTC
- | once | TRBJ2-7 | TRBV12-3/TRBV12-4 | CASSLGRGAEQYF | TGTGCCAGCAGTTTAGGGAGGGGTGCCGAGCAGTACTTC
- | many | TRBJ1-2 | TRBV20-1 | CSAILSGAYYGYTF | TGCAGTGCTATACTGTCCGGGGCTTACTATGGCTACACCTTC